Below, 5 T cell receptor beta chains from the same sample are listed, as sequenced in a study of cytomegalovirus exposure and HLA in healthy donors. The PCR made use of 60 Vbeta and 13 Jbeta primers. Assay: immunoSEQ multiplex PCR; the TCRdb copy retains only in-frame clones and omits some. Among 85,000 to 120,000 clones, 80% to 90% were seen once, and the ten largest hold 1.6%. Sample: PBMCs. The receptors shown here come from a man aged 45-60 years in good health and CMV-seronegative.

This chain connects TRBV5-6 to TRBJ1-4; D not resolved. Deletions cut 4 bases from V and 0 bases from J, with 13 bases between. Germline CDR1 reads SGHDT; CDR2 reads YYEEEE. There are 16 residues in the CDR3. The CDR3 nucleotides are TGTGCCAGCAGCCGTAGTACCTATGCAACTAATGAAAAACTGTTTTTT. This translates into CASSRSTYATNEKLFF.

This CDR3 is CASSSPGNLGDTQYF. CDR3 bases: TGTGCCAGCAGCTCTCCCGGGAACTTAGGAGATACGCAGTATTTT. The chain has TRBV5-4 and TRBJ2-3; D might be TRBD2 (5 bases). The germline V gene encodes CDR1 SGHNT and CDR2 YYREEE (reference sequence). The ends were cut back, 3 bases at V and 5 bases at J, with 16 bases in the middle. The CDR3 covers 15 residues.

V gene TRBV11-1 combines with J gene TRBJ1-2; 7 bases are a match to TRBD1. The V segment lost 5 bases and the J segment 12 bases; nucleotides outside the gene matches: 9. The CDR3 runs 12 residues. Germline V CDR1 and CDR2: SGHAT, FQDESV (reference sequence). CDR3 region: CASSTRGGRDTF. DNA of the CDR3: TGTGCCAGCAGCACAAGAGGGGGCCGTGACACCTTC.

The rearrangement joins TRBV2 to TRBJ1-2; 10 positions match TRBD1. Germline CDR1 is SNHLY and CDR2 is FYNNEI. The CDR3 contains 13 residues. The junction had 6 bases not matched to a gene; V was cut back by 10 bases and J by 4 bases. The DNA for the CDR3 is TGTGCCACCCAGACAGGGGGCGGCTATGGCTACACCTTC. This codes for CATQTGGGYGYTF.

V is TRBV5-1 and J is TRBJ1-2; weak D call: TRBD1 (6 bases). The CDR3 covers 12 residues. Between the trimmed V and J ends, which lost 3 bases and 11 bases, there was a span of 14 bases. CDR1 and CDR2 from the germline V gene are SGHRS and YFSETQ. CDR3 DNA: TGCGCCAGCAGCTCACAGGGACAACTATACACCTTC. Protein product: CASSSQGQLYTF.